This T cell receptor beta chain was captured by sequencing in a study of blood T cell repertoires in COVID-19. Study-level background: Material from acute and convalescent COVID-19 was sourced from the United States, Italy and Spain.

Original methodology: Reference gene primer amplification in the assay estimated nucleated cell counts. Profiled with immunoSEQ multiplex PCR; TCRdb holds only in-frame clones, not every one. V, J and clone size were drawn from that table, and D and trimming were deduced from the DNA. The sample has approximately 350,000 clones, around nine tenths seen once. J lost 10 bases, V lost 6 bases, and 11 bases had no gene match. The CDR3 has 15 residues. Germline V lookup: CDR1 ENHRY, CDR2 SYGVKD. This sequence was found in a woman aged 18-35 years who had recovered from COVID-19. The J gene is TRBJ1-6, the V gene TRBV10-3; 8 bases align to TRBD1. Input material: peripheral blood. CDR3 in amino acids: CAISDTGGRGSPLHF. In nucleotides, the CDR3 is TGTGCCATCAGCGATACAGGGGGTAGGGGCTCACCCCTCCACTTT.